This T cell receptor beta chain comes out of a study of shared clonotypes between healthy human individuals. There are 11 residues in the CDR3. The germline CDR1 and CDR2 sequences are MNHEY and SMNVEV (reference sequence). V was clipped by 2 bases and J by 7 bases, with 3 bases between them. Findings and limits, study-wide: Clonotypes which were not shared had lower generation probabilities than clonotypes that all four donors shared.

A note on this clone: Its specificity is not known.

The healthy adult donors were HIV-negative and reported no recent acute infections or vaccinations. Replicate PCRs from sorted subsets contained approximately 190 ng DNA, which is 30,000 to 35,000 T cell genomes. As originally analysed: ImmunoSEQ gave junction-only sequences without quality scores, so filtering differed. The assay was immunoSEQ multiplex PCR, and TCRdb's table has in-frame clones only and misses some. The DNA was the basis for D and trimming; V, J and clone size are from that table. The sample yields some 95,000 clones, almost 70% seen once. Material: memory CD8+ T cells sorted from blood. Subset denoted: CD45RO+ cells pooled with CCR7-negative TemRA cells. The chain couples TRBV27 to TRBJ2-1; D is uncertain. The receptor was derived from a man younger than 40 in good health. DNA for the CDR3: TGTGCCAGCAGTTTACGGAATGAGCAGTTCTTC. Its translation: CASSLRNEQFF.